This TCR beta chain is from a study of technical replicates of blood from a few donors. This CDR3 comprises 17 residues. Germline-derived CDR1 and CDR2 are KGHSH and LQKENI. Trimming took 1 base from V and 0 from J; bases not matched to a gene: 8. The assay was immunoSEQ multiplex PCR, and TCRdb's table has in-frame clones only and misses some. Among 50,000 to 65,000 clones listed, 85% to 90% were seen once. This clonotype was obtained from a human donor in good health. Some clones in this sample may be carry-over from other donors' samples. V and J are TRBV18 and TRBJ1-1; 7 bases map to TRBD1. Sequencing was done on a sample of PBMCs. The CDR3, as DNA: TGTGCCAGCTCACCACTGGGACAGCCCTTGATGAACACTGAAGCTTTCTTT. Its protein product is CASSPLGQPLMNTEAFF.